This is a list of T cell receptor beta chains from one sample in a study of graft-versus-host responses after intestinal transplantation. Their target antigens are unknown. Data came from immunoSEQ multiplex PCR; TCRdb stores just in-frame clones and leaves some out. Of around 110,000 clones listed, approximately 93% were seen once; the top ten hold 1.2%. The sample consisted of unstimulated CD8+ T cells sorted from spleen or lymph node cells, taken before transplant. These receptors were collected from a human donor who was the organ donor for an intestinal transplant. Both conserved end residues are part of each CDR3. D genes are given only for firm matches. Not every row has a clone size; where given, it reads once, few, many or a size class.

j_call: TRBJ2-7
clone_size: NA
d_call: NA
v_call: TRBV11-2
cdr3_length: 12
cdr3_nt: TGTGCCAGCAGCTTGGGGGGCCACGAGCAGTACTTC
cdr3_aa: CASSLGGHEQYF

j_call: TRBJ2-3
clone_size: NA
d_call: NA
v_call: TRBV10-1
cdr3_length: 14
cdr3_nt: TGCGCCAGCAGTGACCGACTAGGAGCAGATACGCAGTATTTT
cdr3_aa: CASSDRLGADTQYF

j_call: TRBJ2-2
clone_size: NA
d_call: TRBD1
v_call: TRBV7-6
cdr3_length: 15
cdr3_nt: TGTGCCAGCAGCTTGGCGCAGGGGGCGGCCGGGGAGCTGTTTTTT
cdr3_aa: CASSLAQGAAGELFF

j_call: TRBJ2-3
clone_size: NA
d_call: TRBD1
v_call: TRBV11-3
cdr3_length: 14
cdr3_nt: TGTGCCAGCAGCGCAAGGGGACAGGCGGATACGCAGTATTTT
cdr3_aa: CASSARGQADTQYF

j_call: TRBJ1-5
clone_size: few
d_call: TRBD1
v_call: TRBV10-2
cdr3_length: 14
cdr3_nt: TGCGCCAGCAGTGACAGGGGGGCGAATCAGCCCCAGCATTTT
cdr3_aa: CASSDRGANQPQHF

j_call: TRBJ1-2
clone_size: NA
d_call: TRBD1
v_call: TRBV27
cdr3_length: 14
cdr3_nt: TGTGCCAGCAGTTTAGTCGCGGGACAGAAGCCGGACACCTTC
cdr3_aa: CASSLVAGQKPDTF

j_call: TRBJ1-1
clone_size: once
d_call: NA
v_call: TRBV30
cdr3_length: 13
cdr3_nt: TGTGCCTGGAGCCCGACAGGCCTCACTGAAGCTTTCTTT
cdr3_aa: CAWSPTGLTEAFF

j_call: TRBJ2-7
clone_size: NA
d_call: NA
v_call: TRBV4-2
cdr3_length: 15
cdr3_nt: TGTGCCAGCAGCCAAGAAGGAGGCTTGGGGTACGAGCAGTACTTC
cdr3_aa: CASSQEGGLGYEQYF

j_call: TRBJ2-5
clone_size: NA
d_call: NA
v_call: TRBV13
cdr3_length: 13
cdr3_nt: TGTGCCAGCAGTGCTCAAGCGGGAGAGACCCAGTACTTC
cdr3_aa: CASSAQAGETQYF

j_call: TRBJ1-1
clone_size: once
d_call: TRBD1
v_call: TRBV6-6
cdr3_length: 14
cdr3_nt: TGTGCCAGCAGTACAGGGGAAGGGTACACTGAAGCTTTCTTT
cdr3_aa: CASSTGEGYTEAFF

j_call: TRBJ1-4
clone_size: NA
d_call: NA
v_call: TRBV29-1
cdr3_length: 12
cdr3_nt: TGCAGCGTTGAAGATCTTTATGAAAAACTGTTTTTT
cdr3_aa: CSVEDLYEKLFF

j_call: TRBJ1-1
clone_size: once
d_call: NA
v_call: TRBV2
cdr3_length: 13
cdr3_nt: TGTGCCAGCGGGGACGGTCTGAACACTGAAGCTTTCTTT
cdr3_aa: CASGDGLNTEAFF

j_call: TRBJ1-3
clone_size: NA
d_call: NA
v_call: TRBV7-2
cdr3_length: 13
cdr3_nt: TGTGCCAGCAGCTTTGATCCTGGAAACACCATATATTTT
cdr3_aa: CASSFDPGNTIYF

j_call: TRBJ2-7
clone_size: NA
d_call: NA
v_call: TRBV11-2
cdr3_length: 15
cdr3_nt: TGTGCCAGCAGCTTAGCTGGGGGAACTTCTTACGAGCAGTACTTC
cdr3_aa: CASSLAGGTSYEQYF

j_call: TRBJ1-5
clone_size: NA
d_call: NA
v_call: TRBV27
cdr3_length: 14
cdr3_nt: TGTGCCAGCAGTTTACGAGGTGGGGGTCAGCCCCAGCATTTT
cdr3_aa: CASSLRGGGQPQHF

j_call: TRBJ2-1
clone_size: NA
d_call: NA
v_call: TRBV19
cdr3_length: 13
cdr3_nt: TGTGCCAGTAGTCTGGGACTTGGGTATGAGCAGTTCTTC
cdr3_aa: CASSLGLGYEQFF

j_call: TRBJ2-3
clone_size: NA
d_call: NA
v_call: TRBV5-6
cdr3_length: 16
cdr3_nt: TGTGCCAGCAGCTTGCTAGTCTGGCGGGACACAGATACGCAGTATTTT
cdr3_aa: CASSLLVWRDTDTQYF